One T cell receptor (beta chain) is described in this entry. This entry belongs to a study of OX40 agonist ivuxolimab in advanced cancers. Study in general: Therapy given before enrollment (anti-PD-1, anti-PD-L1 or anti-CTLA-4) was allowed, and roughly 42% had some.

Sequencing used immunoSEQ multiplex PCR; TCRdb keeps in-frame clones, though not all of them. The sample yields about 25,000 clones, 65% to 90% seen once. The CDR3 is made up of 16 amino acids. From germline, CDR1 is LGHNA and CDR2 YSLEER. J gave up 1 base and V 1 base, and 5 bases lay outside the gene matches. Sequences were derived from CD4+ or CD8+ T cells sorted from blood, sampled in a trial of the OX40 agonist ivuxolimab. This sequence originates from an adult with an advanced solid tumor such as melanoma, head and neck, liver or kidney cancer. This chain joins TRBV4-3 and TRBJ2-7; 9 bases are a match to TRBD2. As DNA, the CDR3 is TGCGCCAGCAGCCAAGCTAGGGCGGGGGGGTCCTACGAGCAGTACTTC. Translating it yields CASSQARAGGSYEQYF.